This T cell receptor beta chain stems from a study of shared clonotypes between healthy human individuals. CD4+ cells were split into CD45RA+ naive and CD45RA-negative memory subsets. The protocol was immunoSEQ multiplex PCR, while the TCRdb copy is restricted to in-frame clones and leaves out a portion. The sample has approximately 2,300,000 clones; about 90% are singletons. Trimming shortened V by 3 bases and J by 3 bases, and 17 bases separated the two germline ends. The CDR3 has 17 residues. CDR1 and CDR2 (germline): MNHEY, SMNVEV (reference sequence). Sample: naive CD4+ T cells from PBMCs. Indicated subset: CD45RA+ positively selected. J is TRBJ2-2 and V is TRBV27, with D perhaps matching TRBD2 (5 bases). The receptor's source is a man aged 18 to 29 in good health. Some clones in this sample may be carry-over from other donors' samples. The CDR3 region has the DNA TGTGCCAGCAGTTTGGTTTTCCCGGGGTGGGACACCGGGGAGCTGTTTTTT. Translation: CASSLVFPGWDTGELFF.